This T cell receptor (beta chain) was sequenced in a study of early stage breast cancer tumors. At the level of the study: Average read coverage per sample was around 10-fold. Study results and caveats: Bulk DNA sequencing of unsorted cells missed chain pairing and markers.

Sequencing used immunoSEQ multiplex PCR; TCRdb keeps in-frame clones, though not all of them. The table has some 32,000 clones, roughly 80% seen once. Comments on this clone: As yet, its antigen is unknown.

This CDR3 is built from 17 residues. Germline CDR1 and CDR2: SGHNT and YYREEE (reference sequence). V dropped 1 base and J dropped 2 bases, with 15 bases sitting between them. J is TRBJ2-2 and V is TRBV5-4, with D maybe TRBD2 (5 bases). The sequence was collected from a person aged 25-39 years with breast cancer. The material sequenced was breast tumor tissue. The CDR3 DNA follows: TGTGCCAGCAGCTTGAGGCGAGCAGCGGAAAACACCGGGGAGCTGTTTTTT. Residues: CASSLRRAAENTGELFF.